The 25 T cell receptor beta chains reported below all come from one sample, sequenced in a study of T cells in Graves' hyperthyroidism and ophthalmopathy. RNA transcripts served as the template for amplifying TCR beta CDR3 regions. Researchers ran a first-round RT-PCR on the TCR CDR3 using the HTBI primer set. TCRdb re-called the multiplex PCR reads through MiXCR, storing one row per CDR3 protein. Of roughly 300,000 distinct CDR3 sequences listed, about 25% are singletons. The sequenced sample was blood. Receptor source: a man aged 40-55 years with Graves' hyperthyroidism that later progressed to Graves' ophthalmopathy.

This clonotype was recorded a few times. The CDR3: CASSSLAERSGQYF. The CDR3 DNA reads as TGTGCCAGCAGTTCACTAGCGGAGAGATCAGGGCAGTACTTC. The chain combines TRBV6-2 or TRBV6-3 with TRBJ2-7; 8 bases agree with TRBD2. Trimming removed 4 bases from V and 9 bases from J; junction bases left unmatched: 11. The CDR3 covers 14 residues. Germline V gene lookup returns CDR1 MNHEY and CDR2 SVGEGT.

This clonotype was counted ten times or more. The conserved phenylalanine or tryptophan is not found at the CDR3 terminus, so this likely reflects a read error. The DNA is omitted, as the CDR3 cannot be located on it reliably, and the CDR3 follows TCRdb's listing. The chain couples TRBV7-9 to TRBJ1-2; the table's D call, TRBD1, was not checked against the DNA. CDR1 SEHNR and CDR2 FQNEAQ come from the germline V gene (reference sequence). The CDR3 has 9 amino acids, counting both end residues. The chain's CDR3 is CASSCSPGL.

This clonotype was counted at least ten times. The CDR3 does not end in the conserved phenylalanine or tryptophan, so this is likely a read error. CDR3 in DNA: TGTGCCAGCAGCTTTGGCACAAAAGGACCGATGAACACTGAAGCTTTCCTT. It translates to CASSFGTKGPMNTEAFL. The chain couples TRBV11-1 to TRBJ1-1, with D unclear. The CDR3 length is 17 residues. CDR1 is SGHAT, CDR2 FQDESV, per germline (reference sequence). Deletions cut 3 bases from V and 0 bases from J, with 17 bases between.

This clonotype was detected many times. This rearrangement joins TRBV5-1 to TRBJ1-2; D is uncertain. V lost 0 bases and J lost 5, with 11 bases in between. The germline V gene encodes CDR1 SGHRS and CDR2 YFSETQ. This CDR3 has 14 amino acids. The DNA of the CDR3 is TGCGCCAGCAGCTTGGAGAAGGGCCCTTATGGCTACACCTTC. Its translation is CASSLEKGPYGYTF.

In this sample, this clonotype turned up many times. This chain connects TRBV7-8 to TRBJ1-5; D ambiguous. This CDR3 contains 15 residues. Per germline, CDR1 SGHVS and CDR2 FQNEAQ. Trimming shortened V by 2 bases and J by 3 bases, and 11 bases separated the two germline ends. The DNA for the CDR3 is TGTGCCAGCAGCTTATGGGGTGGATCCAATCAGCCCCAGCATTTT. Translating it yields CASSLWGGSNQPQHF.

Ten or more counts support this clonotype. The rearrangement uses TRBV14 and TRBJ2-7, with 12 nucleotides matching TRBD2. There are 16 residues in the CDR3. Trimming took 4 bases from V and 7 from J; bases not matched to a gene: 11. CDR1 is SGHDN, CDR2 FVKESK, per germline. CDR3 protein: CASSPMPSGRVNEQYF. For the CDR3, the DNA is TGTGCCAGCAGCCCGATGCCTAGCGGGAGGGTGAATGAGCAGTACTTC.

This clonotype was recorded at least ten times. The CDR3 DNA reads as TGTGCCAGCAAAGTTTGGGGGACCACCCGAGGGGAGACCCAGTACTTC. It specifies CASKVWGTTRGETQYF. The chain is built from TRBV27 and TRBJ2-5; the D gene could be TRBD1 or TRBD2 (5 bases each). Germline CDR1 MNHEY, CDR2 SMNVEV (reference sequence). The CDR3 runs 16 residues. Deletions cut 7 bases from V and 5 bases from J, with 23 bases between.

The rearrangement links TRBV20-1 to TRBJ1-2; D uncertain. The CDR3 has 16 residues. The V end was cut by 0 bases, the J end by 0 bases, with 14 bases between. Germline values: CDR1 DFQATT, CDR2 SNEGSKA (reference sequence). The CDR3 loop is CSARDLRGVANYGYTF. Written as DNA, the CDR3 is TGCAGTGCTAGAGATTTACGCGGGGTCGCTAACTATGGCTACACCTTC.

The chain recombines TRBV6-2 or TRBV6-3 with TRBJ2-7; 9 positions agree with TRBD1. After removal of 6 bases from V and 6 bases from J, the junction contained 9 bases not matched to a gene. Germline CDR1 is MNHEY and CDR2 is SVGEGT. This CDR3 is 14 amino acids long. The CDR3 DNA reads as TGTGCCAGCAGCCCGACAGGGGGTCTAGGCGAGCAGTACTTC. This translates into CASSPTGGLGEQYF.

The chain combines TRBV12-3 or TRBV12-4 with TRBJ1-1; 8 nucleotides line up with TRBD1. The ends lost 5 bases at V and 0 bases at J; junction bases unmatched: 8. The CDR3 sequence is 16 residues long. CDR3 coding DNA: TGTGCCAGCAGTAAAGGGACAGGAGCGATGAACACTGAAGCTTTCTTT. Its translation: CASSKGTGAMNTEAFF.

This clonotype was seen at least ten times. The chain employs TRBV6-5 and TRBJ1-2; a possible D gene is TRBD1 (6 bases). Trimming stripped 7 bases from V and 4 bases from J, with 19 bases between. This CDR3 contains 15 residues. Germline V gene lookup returns CDR1 MNHEY and CDR2 SVGAGI. Here the CDR3 reads CASNNIGGDGYGYTF. CDR3 DNA: TGTGCCAGCAATAACATAGGGGGGGATGGCTATGGCTACACCTTC.

The chain joins TRBV6-2 or TRBV6-3 to TRBJ1-5, with 7 nucleotides matching TRBD1. From germline, CDR1 is MNHEY and CDR2 SVGEGT. The CDR3 is made up of 14 amino acids. Losses at the gene ends were 6 bases for V and 5 bases for J; bases not matched to a gene: 7. The CDR3 region has the DNA TGTGCCAGCAGGGAACAGGGGCTTGATCAGCCCCAGCATTTT. Protein sequence: CASREQGLDQPQHF.

This clonotype was seen only once. CDR3 loop: CASSLVLGGDEQFF. CDR3 in DNA: TGTGCCAGCAGCTTAGTGTTGGGTGGGGATGAGCAGTTCTTC. The V gene is TRBV11-2, the J gene TRBJ2-1; D gene ambiguous. The V end lost 1 base, the J end lost 8 bases, and 12 bases lay between the germline ends. This CDR3 is built from 14 residues. CDR1 and CDR2 (germline): SGHAT, FQNNGV.

Many counts were recorded for this clonotype. This chain connects TRBV12-3 or TRBV12-4 to TRBJ2-7; TRBD1 matches at 9 bases. The CDR3 has 15 residues. The J segment lost 6 bases and the V segment lost 3 bases, leaving 9 bases of the junction unmatched. The CDR3 reads CASSLSGDRGGEQYF. The CDR3 region has the DNA TGTGCCAGCAGTTTGTCCGGAGACAGGGGGGGCGAGCAGTACTTC.

This clonotype appeared many times. This sequence joins TRBV25-1 and TRBJ2-5, with D hard to call. The CDR3 has 13 residues. Between the trimmed V and J ends, which lost 1 base and 5 bases, there was a span of 8 bases. Germline CDR1 MGHDK, CDR2 SYGVNS. CDR3: CASSELEVETQYF. CDR3 nucleotide sequence: TGTGCCAGCAGTGAATTGGAAGTGGAGACCCAGTACTTC.

This clonotype came up many times. V usage is TRBV10-3 and J usage is TRBJ1-5; TRBD1 is a possible D gene (5 bases). Per germline, CDR1 ENHRY and CDR2 SYGVKD. The CDR3 covers 15 residues. V was trimmed by 3 bases and J by 6 bases, leaving 15 bases between them. The CDR3 DNA is TGTGCCATCAGTGACATCGGGGGGAGGTCTCAGCCCCAGCATTTT. Encoded protein: CAISDIGGRSQPQHF.

This clonotype was counted once. The chain links TRBV6-2 or TRBV6-3 to TRBJ2-6, with TRBD2 matching over 10 bases. With V trimmed by 6 bases and J by 2 bases, 7 bases remained unmatched. Germline-derived CDR1 and CDR2 are MNHEY and SVGEGT. CDR3 length: 17 amino acids. The CDR3 region has the DNA TGTGCCAGCAGAGGACTAGCGGAGGTACCTGGGGCCAACGTCCTGACTTTC. It codes for CASRGLAEVPGANVLTF.

This chain joins TRBV24-1 and TRBJ1-2, with D possibly being TRBD1 (5 bases). CDR1 is KGHDR and CDR2 is SFDVKD in the germline V gene. V was clipped by 7 bases and J by 4 bases, with 12 bases between them. CDR3 length: 13 amino acids. CDR3 sequence reads: CATSYGDSYGYTF. The CDR3 region has the DNA TGTGCCACCAGCTACGGTGACAGCTATGGCTACACCTTC.

This sequence joins TRBV6-2 or TRBV6-3 and TRBJ2-7; maybe TRBD2 (6 bases). The CDR3 consists of 14 residues. Trimming stripped 5 bases from V and 7 bases from J, with 18 bases between. From germline, CDR1 is MNHEY and CDR2 SVGEGT. CDR3 nucleotide sequence: TGTGCCAGCAGTGGAGCTGCCCGGAGGGATGAGCAGTACTTC. As protein: CASSGAARRDEQYF.

This clonotype was counted many times. The chain joins TRBV10-3 to TRBJ1-2; 10 nucleotides align to TRBD1. Trimming at V came to 5 bases and at J to 4 bases, leaving 7 bases not matched to a gene. Germline V gene sequence: CDR1 ENHRY, CDR2 SYGVKD. The CDR3 covers 15 residues. The CDR3 reads CAISTPGQGTYGYTF. The DNA for the CDR3 is TGTGCCATCAGTACGCCGGGACAGGGGACCTATGGCTACACCTTC.

Only a few counts were recorded for this clonotype. This chain joins TRBV12-3 or TRBV12-4 and TRBJ2-7; a possible D gene is TRBD2 (5 bases). V lost 0 bases, J lost 4 bases, and 10 bases lay in between. CDR3 length: 14 amino acids. The CDR3 region has the DNA TGTGCCAGCAGTTTAGCGGGAGCGATATACGAGCAGTACTTC. Encoded protein: CASSLAGAIYEQYF.

This clonotype has a count of ten or more. The gene calls are TRBV14 and TRBJ2-5; D uncertain. This CDR3 has 14 amino acids. Germline CDR1 is SGHDN and CDR2 is FVKESK. Trimming shortened V by 4 bases and J by 5 bases, and 14 bases separated the two germline ends. CDR3 sequence reads: CASSPGPVVETQYF. The CDR3 DNA reads TGTGCCAGCAGCCCCGGACCAGTCGTCGAGACCCAGTACTTC.

V gene TRBV6-2 or TRBV6-3 combines with J gene TRBJ1-1, with D perhaps matching TRBD1 (6 bases). V dropped 7 bases and J dropped 2 bases, with 11 bases sitting between them. Germline V CDR1 and CDR2: MNHEY, SVGEGT. This CDR3 contains 13 residues. CDR3: CASIKTGNTEAFF. The DNA for the CDR3 is TGTGCCAGCATCAAGACAGGTAACACTGAAGCTTTCTTT.

This clonotype was seen ten or more times. The rearrangement links TRBV29-1 to TRBJ1-1; D is undetermined. CDR1 and CDR2 (germline): SQVTM, ANQGSEA. The CDR3 covers 14 residues. V lost 4 bases to trimming and J lost 0 bases, with 12 bases between them. The CDR3 is CSVVGRSVNTEAFF. Here the CDR3 DNA reads TGCAGCGTTGTTGGAAGGAGCGTGAACACTGAAGCTTTCTTT.

The count of this clonotype is one. The rearrangement uses TRBV19 and TRBJ2-2; the D gene is possibly TRBD2 (6 bases). This CDR3 is built from 13 residues. With 4 bases removed from V and 6 bases from J, the gap between germline ends came to 9 bases. CDR1 and CDR2 from the germline V gene are LNHDA and SQIVND (reference sequence). CDR3 nucleotide sequence: TGTGCCAGTAGTACGGGAGTAGCCGGGGAGCTGTTTTTT. It yields the protein CASSTGVAGELFF.